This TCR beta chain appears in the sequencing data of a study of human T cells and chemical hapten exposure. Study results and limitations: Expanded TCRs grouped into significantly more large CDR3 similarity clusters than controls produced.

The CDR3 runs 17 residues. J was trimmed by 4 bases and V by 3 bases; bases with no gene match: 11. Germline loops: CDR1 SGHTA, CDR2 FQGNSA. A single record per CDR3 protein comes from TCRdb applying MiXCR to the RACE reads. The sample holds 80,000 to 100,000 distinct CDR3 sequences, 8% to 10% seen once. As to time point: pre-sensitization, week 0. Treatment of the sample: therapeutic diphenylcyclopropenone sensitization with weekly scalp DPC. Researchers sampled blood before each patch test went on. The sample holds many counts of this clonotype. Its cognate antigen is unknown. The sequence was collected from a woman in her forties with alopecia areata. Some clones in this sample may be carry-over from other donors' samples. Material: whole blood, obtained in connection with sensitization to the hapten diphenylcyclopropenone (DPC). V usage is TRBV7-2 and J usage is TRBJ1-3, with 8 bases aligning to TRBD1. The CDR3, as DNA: TGTGCCAGCAGCTTCGCTTCAGGGGGCCTAAGCGGAAACACCATATATTTT. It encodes CASSFASGGLSGNTIYF. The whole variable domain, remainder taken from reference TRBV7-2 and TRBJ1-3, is GAGVSQSPSNKVTEKGKDVELRCDPISGHTALYWYRQSLGQGLEFLIYFQGNSAPDKSGLPSDRFSAERTGGSVSTLTIQRTQQEDSAVYLCASSFASGGLSGNTIYFGEGSWLTVV.